The entry that follows covers one TCR beta chain sequence. No antigen is known for it. No base-level quality is on record; no much larger clone is a single base apart. These data come from a study of response to subunit inactivated influenza vaccine (dated by TCRdb to about 2018). With regard to the full study: Deep quantitative T cell receptor repertoire profiling was used in the study to track responses to a trivalent subunit inactivated influenza vaccine. What the study reported, not specific to this receptor: The authors proposed that each seasonal influenza vaccination may bring in only a limited number of new T cells.

Receptors were amplified or captured by RT-PCR. Sequencing took place on an Illumina HiSeq 2500. Using fastp trimming at Q25 and MiXCR clonotype assembly, TCRdb reanalyzed the public sequencing data and kept in-frame beta chains. Identical CDR3 protein sequences are pooled into one entry, listed with their most common genes and DNA. Within this sample are roughly 540,000 distinct CDR3 sequences, with under 30% of them counted one time only. The top ten clonotypes cover approximately 3% of the sample. Measured from the cysteine to the phenylalanine, the CDR3 is 13 residues long. Of all the DNA, just the CDR3 is kept, 39 bases in frame from base 1. At the junction V is shortened by 5 bases and J by 4 bases; bases outside the gene matches: 4. CDR1 and CDR2 are drawn from the germline V gene (reference sequence): MNHNY, SVGAGI. In addition, the sample was reused for a study of T cells expressing NK-cell markers. The second investigation adds: TCR beta cDNA libraries were made by 5'RACE template switching that added a universal primer site and unique molecular identifiers. Seven to nine donors provided sorted CD3+CD56+NKG2C+, CD3+CD56+NKG2C- and CD3+CD56-NKG2C+ T-cell subsets, whose TCR beta-chain repertoires were profiled. Seven of the eight sequenced donors were HCMV-seropositive and one was HCMV-seronegative. To restrict sorting to alphabetaTCR-expressing T cells, an anti-gammadeltaTCR antibody was added in several experiments. In over five donors, the dominant CD3+CD56+NKG2C+ clonotypes were among the top 10 CD8+ clonotypes and accounted for about 1.0-7.5% of CD8+ T cells. Those dominant clonotypes were again the most abundant among CD3+CD56-NKG2C+ cells in a handful of donors, at 28.3-60.1%. It remained unclear whether the expanded NKG2C-expressing T cell clones were specific for HCMV antigens. The eight sequenced donors were randomly selected healthy volunteers, three men and five women. To determine HCMV serostatus, a commercial ELISA kit was used to detect HCMV-specific IgG in serum. Ficoll density gradient centrifugation was used to isolate peripheral blood mononuclear cells from blood. Using Miltenyi isolation kits, CD4+ and CD8+ T cells were isolated from PBMC through magnetic immunoseparation. cDNA synthesis was primed from the TCR beta constant segment, followed by two successive PCR amplification steps. The libraries were sequenced on Illumina HiSeq 2000/2500, MiSeq or NextSeq, producing 2 x 150 bp reads. MIGEC handled demultiplexing of the reads and grouping by UMI, while MiTCR was used to assemble and quantify clonotypes. Only TCR cDNA sequences supported by at least two reads were kept to exclude erroneous sequences. Downstream repertoire analysis used the tcR package, and clonotypes were matched across fractions by CDR3 nucleotide sequence plus V segment. VDJmatch was used to annotate antigen specificity against VDJdb, with one amino acid substitution allowed in CDR3.

This TCR was sampled from a man in his forties or fifties who received an inactivated influenza vaccine. Donor details come from another sample of the same person, matched by shared clones. The specimen comprised CD4+ T cells sorted from PBMCs, sampled 11 to 12 days after vaccination. The sequence links TRBV6-6 to TRBJ1-2; the junction holds 7 bases that match TRBD1. The CDR3 corresponds to CASSTTGVYGYTF. The DNA reads as follows: TGTGCCAGCAGTACTACAGGGGTCTATGGCTACACCTTC.